The 26 T cell receptor beta chains listed next were all sequenced from one sample in a study of control samples from healthy donors and cancer patients. The method was immunoSEQ multiplex PCR; TCRdb's version includes in-frame clones alone and lacks a portion of them. Here the sample spans tens of thousands of clones, roughly 84% being singletons. The source material was PBMCs. Receptors were obtained from a woman in her fifties or sixties with lung cancer.

The chain employs TRBV5-5 and TRBJ1-5; D is undetermined. Per germline, CDR1 SGHKS and CDR2 YYEKEE (reference sequence). Trimming pared 0 bases from V and 5 bases from J, leaving 6 bases between. CDR3 length: 13 amino acids. Written as DNA, the CDR3 is TGTGCCAGCAGCTTGGCCAGCCATCAGCCCCAGCATTTT. As protein: CASSLASHQPQHF.

This clone was observed once. This sequence joins TRBV14 and TRBJ2-1, with 9 bases identical to TRBD1. Germline values: CDR1 SGHDN, CDR2 FVKESK. There are 16 residues in the CDR3. With V trimmed by 0 bases and J by 7 bases, 7 bases remained unmatched. CDR3 amino acids: CASSQDLGQGKNEQFF. CDR3 coding DNA: TGTGCCAGCAGCCAAGATCTAGGACAGGGGAAAAATGAGCAGTTCTTC.

The sample holds one count of this clone. The V gene is TRBV9, the J gene TRBJ2-3; tentative D call: TRBD1 (6 bases). Deletions cut 3 bases from V and 2 bases from J, with 13 bases between. Germline CDR1 reads SGDLS; CDR2 reads YYNGEE. The CDR3 sequence is 15 residues long. The CDR3 here is CASSATGHPTDTQYF. CDR3 nucleotides: TGTGCCAGCAGCGCGACGGGACATCCCACAGATACGCAGTATTTT.

The chain combines TRBV14 with TRBJ1-6; TRBD1 might be the D (5 bases). The CDR3 covers 14 residues. Between the trimmed V and J ends, which lost 5 bases and 6 bases, there was a span of 11 bases. The germline gives CDR1 SGHDN, CDR2 FVKESK. The CDR3 nucleotides read TGTGCCAGCAGCTTACCGGGACCTAATTCACCCCTCCACTTT. Amino acid sequence: CASSLPGPNSPLHF.

This clone turned up a few times. The V call is TRBV9, the J call TRBJ1-2, with 7 bases that match TRBD1. The CDR3 consists of 16 residues. The V and J ends lost 0 bases and 0 bases, in that order; junction bases with no gene match: 5. CDR1 SGDLS and CDR2 YYNGEE come from the germline V gene. CDR3 sequence reads: CASSVGTGQANYGYTF. DNA of the CDR3: TGTGCCAGCAGCGTAGGGACAGGTCAAGCTAACTATGGCTACACCTTC.

By frequency in the sample, this clone is medium-sized (0.01 to 0.1%). The chain joins TRBV9 to TRBJ1-2; D is undetermined. This CDR3 is built from 13 residues. Germline assignment: CDR1 SGDLS and CDR2 YYNGEE. V lost 0 bases to trimming and J lost 3 bases, with 6 bases between them. The CDR3 DNA follows: TGTGCCAGCAGCGTAGCGGCTTACTATGGCTACACCTTC. Translating it yields CASSVAAYYGYTF. Full variable domain (missing parts from reference TRBV9 and TRBJ1-2): DSGVTQTPKHLITATGQRVTLRCSPRSGDLSVYWYQQSLDQGLQFLIQYYNGEERAKGNILERFSAQQFPDLHSELNLSSLELGDSALYFCASSVAAYYGYTFGSGTRLTVV.

The chain employs TRBV5-1 and TRBJ2-7, with 9 bases identical to TRBD1. Unmatched junction bases numbered 9, after V lost 2 bases and J lost 3 bases. CDR1 is SGHRS and CDR2 is YFSETQ in the germline V gene. The CDR3 has 16 residues. In DNA form, the CDR3 reads TGCGCCAGCAGCTTTTGGCTACAGGGGGCGAACTACGAGCAGTACTTC. Protein product: CASSFWLQGANYEQYF.

The gene calls are TRBV11-3 and TRBJ2-2; 9 positions match TRBD1. V was clipped by 3 bases and J by 6 bases; unmatched bases: 8. CDR1 is SGHNT and CDR2 is YENEEA in the germline V gene. CDR3 length: 16 amino acids. CDR3 nucleotide sequence: TGTGCCAGCAGCTTGAGGGGCGGACAGGGGTCCGGGGAGCTGTTTTTT. Its translation: CASSLRGGQGSGELFF.

The chain combines TRBV13 with TRBJ2-5; no firm D call. The CDR3 loop spans 14 amino acids. V was shortened by 0 bases and J by 2 bases, with 7 bases between the two germline ends. The germline V gene has CDR1 PRHDT and CDR2 FYEKMQ (reference sequence). The CDR3 here is CASSLGGSQETQYF. The CDR3 DNA reads as TGTGCCAGCAGCTTAGGAGGATCACAAGAGACCCAGTACTTC.

This chain connects TRBV13 to TRBJ2-5, with a weak D call TRBD1 (6 bases). This CDR3 is 15 amino acids long. Germline V lookup: CDR1 PRHDT, CDR2 FYEKMQ (reference sequence). Trimming shortened V by 4 bases and J by 2 bases, and 14 bases separated the two germline ends. The CDR3: CASSSIDRQQETQYF. The CDR3 DNA reads TGTGCCAGCAGCTCTATTGACAGGCAACAAGAGACCCAGTACTTC.

This clone was counted between two and nine times. V is TRBV7-9 and J is TRBJ2-1; possibly TRBD1 or TRBD2 for D (5 bases each). Germline lookup yields CDR1 SEHNR and CDR2 FQNEAQ (reference sequence). V was pared by 0 bases and J by 7 bases, with 7 bases between. The CDR3 contains 13 residues. The CDR3 spells CASSLAGVNEQFF. The CDR3 DNA follows: TGTGCCAGCAGCTTAGCGGGGGTGAATGAGCAGTTCTTC.

This clone was recorded once. The rearrangement joins TRBV19 to TRBJ1-1; D is ambiguous. The germline V and J ends were trimmed by 2 bases and 5 bases, with 9 bases remaining between them. The CDR3 covers 13 residues. Looked up from germline, CDR1 is LNHDA and CDR2 is SQIVND (reference sequence). The CDR3 reads CASSILRETEAFF. DNA for the CDR3: TGTGCCAGTAGTATATTGAGGGAAACTGAAGCTTTCTTT.

The rearrangement links TRBV9 to TRBJ2-7; possible D gene TRBD2, 6 bases. This CDR3 comprises 15 residues. Germline V lookup: CDR1 SGDLS, CDR2 YYNGEE. V was pared by 1 base and J by 3 bases, with 14 bases between. This chain's CDR3 is CASSVSGGLSYEQYF. The CDR3, as DNA: TGTGCCAGCAGCGTAAGTGGGGGGTTAAGCTACGAGCAGTACTTC.

The rearrangement uses TRBV7-9 and TRBJ1-3, with D uncertain. Per the germline V gene, CDR1 is SEHNR and CDR2 is FQNEAQ (reference sequence). Deletions cut 5 bases from V and 0 bases from J, with 11 bases between. This CDR3 is 15 amino acids long. CDR3 nucleotides: TGTGCCAGCAGCCCCGACGGGAGCTCTGGAAACACCATATATTTT. The encoded protein is CASSPDGSSGNTIYF.

The rearrangement joins TRBV6-5 to TRBJ2-7; 8 nucleotides align to TRBD1. Germline CDR1 is MNHEY and CDR2 is SVGAGI. The CDR3 length is 15 residues. V was clipped by 0 bases and J by 1 base; unmatched bases: 2. The CDR3 protein is CASSYSWTGSYEQYF. CDR3 in DNA: TGTGCCAGCAGTTACTCCTGGACAGGGTCCTACGAGCAGTACTTC.

The V call is TRBV28, the J call TRBJ1-1; D is ambiguous. V lost 5 bases and J 3 bases, leaving 7 bases between the germline ends. The CDR3 is 12 residues long. Germline V lookup: CDR1 MDHEN, CDR2 SYDVKM. As DNA, the CDR3 is TGTGCCAGCAGTGGACGGTACACTGAAGCTTTCTTT. Translation: CASSGRYTEAFF.

Turning to this clone: One junction end does not reproduce the germline sequence, and a read error may be involved. The chain links TRBV20-1 to TRBJ1-1; D might be TRBD1 (6 bases). Germline V gene sequence: CDR1 DFQATT, CDR2 SNEGSKA (reference sequence). The CDR3 runs to 10 residues. CDR3 amino acids: CSAFSDRHLF. As DNA, the CDR3 is TGCAGTGCTTTCTCCGACAGGCACCTTTTC.

This sequence joins TRBV13 and TRBJ1-1, with 8 bases aligning to TRBD1. Germline CDR1 reads PRHDT; CDR2 reads FYEKMQ (reference sequence). Trimming cost V 0 bases and J 1 base; bases outside gene matches: 4. This CDR3 comprises 16 residues. The CDR3 protein is CASSLGVGTGNTEAFF. DNA for the CDR3: TGTGCCAGCAGCTTAGGAGTCGGGACAGGGAACACTGAAGCTTTCTTT.

This sequence joins TRBV3-1 (or the pseudogene TRBV3-2) and TRBJ1-5, with 9 bases identical to TRBD1. Per the germline V gene, CDR1 is LGHDT and CDR2 is YNNKEL (reference sequence). The CDR3 has 16 amino acids. V lost 1 base to trimming and J lost 4 bases; unmatched junction nucleotides: 5. CDR3 bases: TGTGCCAGCAGCCAAGGGACGACAGGGGGAAATCAGCCCCAGCATTTT. Its protein is CASSQGTTGGNQPQHF.

The chain recombines TRBV9 with TRBJ2-7, with D hard to call. CDR1 is SGDLS and CDR2 is YYNGEE in the germline V gene. The V and J ends lost 3 bases and 2 bases respectively, with 12 bases between them. This CDR3 spans 14 amino acids. In DNA, the CDR3 is TGTGCCAGCAGCGAGGGTTCGGCAACCTACGAGCAGTACTTC. This sequence encodes CASSEGSATYEQYF.

The rearrangement uses TRBV4-3 and TRBJ1-1; 8 bases align to TRBD1. CDR1 is LGHNA and CDR2 is YSLEER in the germline V gene. This CDR3 has 16 residues. The V gene end was trimmed by 2 bases and the J gene end by 5 bases; junction bases not matched to a gene: 10. CDR3 region: CASSQYAGGSGTEAFF. CDR3 nucleotides: TGCGCCAGCAGCCAATACGCAGGGGGCTCGGGAACTGAAGCTTTCTTT.

The V and J genes are TRBV29-1 and TRBJ1-2, with TRBD1 identical over 8 bases. CDR3 length: 11 amino acids. Germline CDR1 is SQVTM and CDR2 is ANQGSEA. J was trimmed by 8 bases and V by 8 bases; bases with no gene match: 7. CDR3 protein: CSIGQGNGYTF. The CDR3 bases are TGCAGCATAGGACAGGGAAACGGCTACACCTTC.

The chain has TRBV5-5 and TRBJ1-4, with TRBD1 matching 7 bases. The CDR3 has 15 amino acids. With V trimmed by 3 bases and J by 8 bases, 10 bases remained unmatched. Germline CDR1 and CDR2: SGHKS and YYEKEE (reference sequence). The CDR3 DNA is TGTGCCAGCAGCTGGAACAGGGGCGCGGGGGAAAAACTGTTTTTT. This translates into CASSWNRGAGEKLFF.

The chain is built from TRBV11-3 and TRBJ1-1; TRBD1 is a possible D gene (5 bases). Germline CDR1 SGHNT, CDR2 YENEEA. This CDR3 region has 14 residues. With 5 bases removed from V and 1 base from J, the gap between germline ends came to 11 bases. CDR3 sequence: CASSRTQENTEAFF. For the CDR3, the DNA is TGTGCCAGCAGCCGTACACAGGAGAACACTGAAGCTTTCTTT.

This sequence joins TRBV6-5 and TRBJ1-2; possible D gene TRBD1, 5 bases. The CDR3 totals 15 residues. Trimming removed 6 bases at V and 7 bases at J, with 21 bases between. Germline lookup yields CDR1 MNHEY and CDR2 SVGAGI. DNA of the CDR3: TGTGCCAGCAGACAGCCTTTGTCACAGGCAGGTGGCTACACCTTC. Amino acid sequence: CASRQPLSQAGGYTF.

The chain combines TRBV4-3 with TRBJ1-1; D is unresolved. In germline, CDR1 is LGHNA, CDR2 YSLEER. V gave up 1 base and J gave up 8 bases, with 8 bases separating them. The CDR3 is 12 amino acids. The CDR3: CASSQGPSEAFF. The CDR3 DNA reads TGCGCCAGCAGCCAAGGCCCCTCGGAAGCTTTCTTT.